These 26 T cell receptor beta chains share one sample of origin, sequenced in a study of cytomegalovirus exposure and HLA in healthy donors. 60 Vbeta and 13 Jbeta primers were used in PCR. The repertoire was sequenced with immunoSEQ multiplex PCR; TCRdb's copy has only in-frame clones and lacks some. The sample contains approximately 170,000 clones, roughly 79% of which appear only once. Sequenced: PBMCs. These receptors were obtained from a man aged 40-49 years in good health and CMV-seronegative.

The rearrangement joins TRBV10-3 to TRBJ2-5; 11 bases are a match to TRBD1. The germline CDR1 and CDR2 sequences are ENHRY and SYGVKD. The CDR3 length is 18 residues. V shed 4 bases, J shed 4 bases, and the junction held 14 bases outside the gene matches. The CDR3 sequence is CAISGFLTGTGGRETQYF. The DNA for the CDR3 is TGTGCCATCAGTGGTTTTTTAACCGGGACAGGGGGGCGAGAGACCCAGTACTTC.

This rearrangement joins TRBV19 to TRBJ1-1, with 9 bases aligning to TRBD1. Looked up from germline, CDR1 is LNHDA and CDR2 is SQIVND (reference sequence). The CDR3 has 15 residues. V shed 4 bases and J 1 base; nucleotides not matched to a gene: 4. CDR3 coding DNA: TGTGCCAGTAGTACCACGGGACAGGGGAACACTGAAGCTTTCTTT. Amino acid sequence: CASSTTGQGNTEAFF.

The V call is TRBV27, the J call TRBJ2-3; 7 nucleotides line up with TRBD2. With 6 bases clipped from V and 1 base from J, the junction kept 7 bases outside the gene matches. CDR3 length: 15 residues. Germline V CDR1 and CDR2: MNHEY, SMNVEV (reference sequence). The CDR3 DNA follows: TGTGCCAGCAGCTTCCCAGGACTAGGCACAGATACGCAGTATTTT. Translating it yields CASSFPGLGTDTQYF.

The V and J genes are TRBV7-2 and TRBJ2-7; TRBD1 agrees at 7 bases. V shed 4 bases, J shed 7 bases, and the junction held 13 bases outside the gene matches. Germline CDR1 reads SGHTA; CDR2 reads FQGNSA. The CDR3 has 15 amino acids. CDR3 sequence reads: CASSSTGQFSSEQYF. The CDR3 nucleotides read TGTGCCAGCAGCTCCACGGGACAGTTCTCCTCTGAGCAGTACTTC.

The genes are TRBV28 and TRBJ2-1; 7 bases are a match to TRBD1. CDR1 is MDHEN and CDR2 is SYDVKM in the germline V gene. Losses at the gene ends were 8 bases for V and 0 bases for J; bases not matched to a gene: 7. The CDR3 covers 15 residues. Here the CDR3 DNA reads TGTGCCAGCGTCTCTGGGACAGACTCCTACAATGAGCAGTTCTTC. It codes for CASVSGTDSYNEQFF.

This CDR3 is CASRLSGTPEAFF. CDR3 coding DNA: TGTGCCAGCAGACTTAGTGGGACACCTGAAGCTTTCTTT. The rearrangement links TRBV5-5 to TRBJ1-1, with D maybe TRBD1 (6 bases). The CDR3 length is 13 residues. Trimming took off 5 bases at V and 6 bases at J, with 14 bases between the two ends. Germline V lookup: CDR1 SGHKS, CDR2 YYEKEE (reference sequence). The whole variable domain, filled in from reference TRBV5-5 and TRBJ1-1, reads DAGVTQSPTHLIKTRGQQVTLRCSPISGHKSVSWYQQVLGQGPQFIFQYYEKEERGRGNFPDRFSARQFPNYSSELNVNALLLGDSALYLCASRLSGTPEAFFGQGTRLTVV.

This chain links TRBV15 with TRBJ2-5, with 10 bases identical to TRBD2. This CDR3 contains 16 residues. Germline CDR1 and CDR2: LNHNV and YYDKDF (reference sequence). J lost 5 bases, V lost 5 bases, and 11 bases had no gene match. The CDR3 spells CATSRRASGSRETQYF. DNA of the CDR3: TGTGCCACCAGCCGAAGGGCTAGCGGGAGCCGGGAGACCCAGTACTTC.

The V call is TRBV7-9, the J call TRBJ2-5; weak D call: TRBD1 (5 bases). V was clipped by 7 bases and J by 3 bases, with 12 bases between them. Germline V gene lookup returns CDR1 SEHNR and CDR2 FQNEAQ (reference sequence). CDR3 size: 13 residues. CDR3 coding DNA: TGTGCCAGCACTAACGACAGAAAAGAGACCCAGTACTTC. It yields the protein CASTNDRKETQYF.

This clone was picked up one time. One end of the junction is discordant with germline, which a read error may explain. The chain couples TRBV28 to TRBJ2-6, with D perhaps matching TRBD2 (6 bases). CDR1 and CDR2 from the germline V gene are MDHEN and SYDVKM. CDR3 length equals 18 residues. CDR3 nucleotide sequence: TGTGCCAGCAGTTTGTCGGGACTGGATCGCTCTGGGGCCAACGGCCTGACTTTC. Protein product: CASSLSGLDRSGANGLTF. Together with reference TRBV28 and TRBJ2-6, the CDR3 gives the full variable domain: DVKVTQSSRYLVKRTGEKVFLECVQDMDHENMFWYRQDPGLGLRLIYFSYDVKMKEKGDIPEGYSVSREKKERFSLILESASTNQTSMYLCASSLSGLDRSGANGLTFGAGSRLTVL.

The rearrangement joins TRBV11-2 to TRBJ2-7; D might be TRBD2 (6 bases). Trimming took 4 bases from V and 9 from J, leaving 13 bases between them. Germline assignment: CDR1 SGHAT and CDR2 FQNNGV. There are 12 residues in the CDR3. This CDR3 reads CASSSGGTRQYF. The CDR3 region has the DNA TGTGCCAGCAGCTCGGGTGGGACTCGGCAGTACTTC.

The genes are TRBV19 and TRBJ1-5; D call uncertain. The CDR3 contains 16 residues. Germline V CDR1 and CDR2: LNHDA, SQIVND (reference sequence). Trimming left V 0 bases short and J 0 bases short, with 9 bases between. CDR3 DNA sequence: TGTGCCAGTAGTATAGATTGGCAGTATAGCAATCAGCCCCAGCATTTT. Its translation: CASSIDWQYSNQPQHF.

This clone has only one observation. The chain recombines TRBV4-2 with TRBJ2-5; D is unresolved. TRBJ2-7 matches the DNA end more closely, so the J call is doubtful. This CDR3 region has 15 residues. Per the germline V gene, CDR1 is LGHNA and CDR2 is YNFKEQ. The CDR3 here is CASSQVVPGDSEQYF. The DNA for the CDR3 is TGTGCCAGCAGCCAAGTAGTCCCAGGTGATAGCGAGCAGTACTTC.

The chain employs TRBV27 and TRBJ1-2; D is perhaps TRBD1 (6 bases). V lost 3 bases and J lost 5, with 10 bases in between. The CDR3 runs 13 residues. Germline assignment: CDR1 MNHEY and CDR2 SMNVEV (reference sequence). In DNA form, the CDR3 reads TGTGCCAGCAGTTTGACAGGTTCTTATGGCTACACCTTC. Translating it yields CASSLTGSYGYTF.

The J gene is TRBJ1-1, the V gene TRBV5-1; TRBD1 matches 8 bases. V lost 3 bases to trimming and J lost 4 bases; unmatched junction nucleotides: 8. Germline V gives CDR1 SGHRS, CDR2 YFSETQ. CDR3 length: 15 amino acids. This CDR3 reads CASSWTGQGGTEAFF. The DNA of the CDR3 is TGCGCCAGCAGCTGGACAGGGCAGGGGGGCACTGAAGCTTTCTTT.

The J gene is TRBJ2-5, the V gene TRBV29-1; D remains ambiguous. The DNA end lines up better with TRBJ2-7; the J call may be wrong. The CDR3 sequence is 14 residues long. CDR1 is SQVTM and CDR2 is ANQGSEA in the germline V gene. The CDR3 nucleotides read TGCAGCGTTGTCCCACATAATGGAGCCTACGAGCAGTACTTC. Protein: CSVVPHNGAYEQYF.

V is TRBV29-1 and J is TRBJ1-1, with D maybe TRBD1 (6 bases). The CDR3 has 12 residues. Trimming shortened V by 8 bases and J by 2 bases, and 12 bases separated the two germline ends. Germline lookup yields CDR1 SQVTM and CDR2 ANQGSEA. The CDR3 loop reads CSCRDTNTEAFF. The CDR3 bases are TGCAGCTGTCGGGACACAAACACTGAAGCTTTCTTT.

V and J are TRBV19 and TRBJ2-2; 12 nucleotides agree with TRBD1. V trimming: 4 bases; J trimming: 6 bases; junction bases outside the gene matches: 3. CDR1 LNHDA and CDR2 SQIVND come from the germline V gene (reference sequence). The CDR3 loop spans 15 amino acids. The CDR3 nucleotides read TGTGCCAGTAGTAAGGGGACAGGGGGCCCCGGGGAGCTGTTTTTT. Residues: CASSKGTGGPGELFF.

CDR3 DNA sequence: TGCGCCAGCAGCCAGGTAGTACCGCAGACAGGGATCATGAACACTGAAGCTTTCTTT. Its translation: CASSQVVPQTGIMNTEAFF. The genes are TRBV4-1 and TRBJ1-1; 7 nucleotides line up with TRBD1. The germline V gene has CDR1 MGHRA and CDR2 YSYEKL. CDR3 length: 19 residues. V gave up 3 bases and J gave up 0 bases; unmatched junction bases: 16.

Relative to its sample, this clone is medium-sized. V usage is TRBV6-5 and J usage is TRBJ2-2; D uncertain. The germline V and J ends were trimmed by 4 bases and 4 bases, with 7 bases remaining between them. CDR3 length equals 13 residues. CDR1 MNHEY and CDR2 SVGAGI come from the germline V gene. CDR3 DNA: TGTGCCAGCAGTTTATTCAGCACCGGGGAGCTGTTTTTT. It is translated as CASSLFSTGELFF.

This clone occurred once. CDR3 sequence (DNA): TGTGCCAGTAGTGCGGCTAGCGCTACGCAAACCCAGTACTTC. Translation gives CASSAASATQTQYF. The chain joins TRBV19 to TRBJ2-5; a weak D match, TRBD2 (6 bases). Trimming left V 5 bases short and J 8 bases short, with 18 bases between. Germline values: CDR1 LNHDA, CDR2 SQIVND (reference sequence). This CDR3 is built from 14 residues.

The chain employs TRBV7-9 and TRBJ2-3, with TRBD2 as a possible D gene (5 bases). Germline loops: CDR1 SEHNR, CDR2 FQNEAQ (reference sequence). The CDR3 contains 16 residues. V dropped 5 bases and J dropped 1 base, with 16 bases sitting between them. As DNA, the CDR3 is TGTGCCAGCAGCCTCTCCGCCGGGGTCGGCACAGATACGCAGTATTTT. It specifies CASSLSAGVGTDTQYF.

This clone has more than one count but fewer than ten. This rearrangement joins TRBV7-3 to TRBJ2-5, with 7 bases identical to TRBD2. V gave up 2 bases and J gave up 1 base; unmatched junction bases: 10. The CDR3 loop spans 17 amino acids. From germline, CDR1 is SGHTA and CDR2 FQGTGA. Here the CDR3 reads CASSLGRSSGVQETQYF. The DNA for the CDR3 is TGTGCCAGCAGCTTAGGGCGGTCTAGCGGAGTCCAAGAGACCCAGTACTTC.

The V gene is TRBV28, the J gene TRBJ2-7; 7 bases are a match to TRBD2. V shed 4 bases, J shed 3 bases, and the junction held 6 bases outside the gene matches. This CDR3 has 14 amino acids. Germline V gene lookup returns CDR1 MDHEN and CDR2 SYDVKM. CDR3 nucleotide sequence: TGTGCCAGCAGTTCGTGGGGGGGGATCTACGAGCAGTACTTC. Translating it yields CASSSWGGIYEQYF.

The V call is TRBV19, the J call TRBJ2-5, with D hard to call. Deletions cut 5 bases from V and 4 bases from J, with 11 bases between. This CDR3 region has 13 residues. Germline V lookup: CDR1 LNHDA, CDR2 SQIVND (reference sequence). CDR3 bases: TGTGCCAGTAGTTATGACTTCCGAGAGACCCAGTACTTC. Residues: CASSYDFRETQYF. The whole variable domain, filled in from reference TRBV19 and TRBJ2-5, reads DGGITQSPKYLFRKEGQNVTLSCEQNLNHDAMYWYRQDPGQGLRLIYYSQIVNDFQKGDIAEGYSVSREKKESFPLTVTSAQKNPTAFYLCASSYDFRETQYFGPGTRLLVL.

The CDR3: CASSRLAGFTDTQYF. The CDR3 DNA reads as TGTGCCAGCAGCCGACTAGCGGGATTCACAGATACGCAGTATTTT. This chain uses TRBV11-2 with TRBJ2-3, with TRBD2 identical over 11 bases. The V gene's germline CDR1 is SGHAT and CDR2 FQNNGV. The CDR3 totals 15 residues. The junction had 3 bases not matched to a gene; V was cut back by 5 bases and J by 2 bases.

This clone appeared a few times. V and J are TRBV27 and TRBJ1-2; 8 bases fit TRBD1. The CDR3 sequence is 15 residues long. Trimming removed 5 bases from V and 2 bases from J; junction bases left unmatched: 7. Germline V gene sequence: CDR1 MNHEY, CDR2 SMNVEV (reference sequence). The CDR3 sequence is CASSATGGRNYGYTF. CDR3 in DNA: TGTGCCAGCAGTGCAACAGGGGGGAGAAACTATGGCTACACCTTC.